This T cell receptor (beta chain) was sequenced for a study of spatial heterogeneity in lung cancer. Findings of the study overall: Blood carried ubiquitous expanded tumor TCRs more at resection than follow-up.

Deletions cut 4 bases from V and 5 bases from J, with 9 bases between. Germline loops: CDR1 SGHDT, CDR2 YYEEEE. CDR3 length: 12 amino acids. The study tagged each TCR cDNA molecule with a unique molecular identifier. One entry per CDR3 protein results from TCRdb running MiXCR on the 5' RACE reads. The sample includes about 80,000 distinct CDR3 sequences, 7% to 9% seen only once; the top ten take under 8%. With respect to this clonotype: Its matching antigen is unknown.

As to time point: sample taken at primary tumor resection. Whole RNA was taken from tumor, nontumor lung or frozen PBMC; it was then sequenced unsorted. The J gene is TRBJ2-5, the V gene TRBV5-6; no clear D. This TCR was recovered from a male donor with early-stage non-small cell lung cancer. The material was PBMCs, obtained at surgery. The CDR3 protein is CASSLGPETQYF. As DNA, the CDR3 is TGTGCCAGCAGCCTGGGCCCTGAGACCCAGTACTTC.